This TCR beta chain was identified during a study of blood T cell repertoires in COVID-19. About the study: COVID-19 samples from acute and convalescent phases originated in the United States, Italy and Spain.

This clone was observed once. The V and J ends lost 6 bases and 3 bases, in that order; junction bases with no gene match: 8. This CDR3 has 15 amino acids. Germline CDR1 and CDR2: SGHAT and FQDESV (reference sequence). Sequenced by immunoSEQ multiplex PCR; TCRdb stores in-frame clones only, minus some. The sample records tens of thousands of clones, around 87% being singletons. The chain links TRBV11-1 to TRBJ2-3, with 8 bases that match TRBD1. The sample comprised peripheral blood. This TCR came from a human donor in a cohort sampled during active COVID-19. Here the CDR3 reads CASRGGTGGTDTQYF. The CDR3 DNA is TGTGCCAGCAGGGGGGGCACAGGGGGAACAGATACGCAGTATTTT.